This T cell receptor (beta chain) came from a study of blood T cells in healthy people across ages. This CDR3 is built from 15 residues. With V trimmed by 1 base and J by 7 bases, 6 bases remained unmatched. Germline V gives CDR1 MGHRA, CDR2 YSYEKL. A J-beta primer mix and a sample-barcoded 5' primer were used in a second PCR of about 7 to 12 cycles. TCRdb passed the 5' RACE reads through MiXCR, listing each CDR3 protein once. Of about 900,000 distinct CDR3 sequences in the sample, 45% to 50% are singletons; the top ten hold under 15%. V is TRBV4-1 and J is TRBJ1-5; 8 positions agree with TRBD1. The sequencing input was blood. The TCR comes from a man aged 25 to 40 in good health. The CDR3 here is CASSQGRDRRQPQHF. CDR3 sequence (DNA): TGCGCCAGCAGCCAAGGGCGGGACAGGAGACAGCCCCAGCATTTT.